The clone carrying this TCR beta chain was counted once. Its antigen is not known. This specimen comes from a study of OX40 agonist ivuxolimab in advanced cancers. In the study overall: Patients were 82.7% male with ages roughly 20 to 80, mean approximately 58.

The protocol was immunoSEQ multiplex PCR, while the TCRdb copy is restricted to in-frame clones and leaves out a portion. The sample contains roughly 69,000 clones, roughly four fifths of which appear only once. V was clipped by 4 bases and J by 4 bases; unmatched bases: 7. The CDR3 is made up of 15 amino acids. In germline, CDR1 is SGHRS, CDR2 YFSETQ. The study, taken as a whole, reports: In general, CD8+ T cells held more expanded clones than CD4+ did, on average.

Specimen: CD4+ or CD8+ T cells sorted from blood, collected in a trial of the OX40 agonist ivuxolimab. The receptor was derived from an adult with an advanced solid tumor such as melanoma, head and neck, liver or kidney cancer. This chain connects TRBV5-1 to TRBJ2-3; TRBD2 matches 9 bases. The CDR3 is CASSQAGGGPDTQYF. Written as DNA, the CDR3 is TGCGCCAGCAGCCAAGCGGGGGGAGGGCCAGATACGCAGTATTTT.